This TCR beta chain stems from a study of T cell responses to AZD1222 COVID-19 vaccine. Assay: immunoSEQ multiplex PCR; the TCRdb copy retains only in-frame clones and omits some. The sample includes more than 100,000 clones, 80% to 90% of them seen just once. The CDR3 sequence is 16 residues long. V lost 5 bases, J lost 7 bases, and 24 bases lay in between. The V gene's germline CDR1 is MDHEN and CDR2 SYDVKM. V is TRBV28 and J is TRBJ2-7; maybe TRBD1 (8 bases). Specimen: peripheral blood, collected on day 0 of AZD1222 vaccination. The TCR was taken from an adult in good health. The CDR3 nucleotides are TGTGCCAGCAGTCCCCCACGGGAGGACAGGGTTGGGGAGCAGTACTTC. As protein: CASSPPREDRVGEQYF.